What follows describes a single T cell receptor beta chain. Self-reported history from a screening survey and questionnaire set each donor's cohort. Assay: immunoSEQ multiplex PCR; the TCRdb copy retains only in-frame clones and omits some. The table shows 200,000 to 250,000 clones, with approximately 88% occurring only once. Trimming left V 2 bases short and J 3 bases short, with 11 bases between. CDR3 length equals 14 residues. Germline-derived CDR1 and CDR2 are GTSNPN and SVGIG (reference sequence). The data stem from a study of blood T cell repertoires in COVID-19. Turning to the study itself: From the United States, Italy and Spain came samples of acute and convalescent COVID-19. Sources were T cells, B-cell-depleted T cells, or PBMCs; the material itself was cDNA or gDNA.

The sample was PBMCs or T cells enriched from blood (not recorded which). The chain couples TRBV30 to TRBJ2-1; a possible D gene is TRBD2 (5 bases). This TCR derives from a woman in her twenties or thirties who had been exposed to COVID-19. In DNA form, the CDR3 reads TGTGCCTGGAGTAGAAGGACTGACTACAATGAGCAGTTCTTC. Translating it yields CAWSRRTDYNEQFF.